A single T cell receptor (beta chain) is shown here with its context. What it recognizes is unknown. Profiling relied on immunoSEQ multiplex PCR, and the TCRdb table lists in-frame clones only, not all of them. This sample lists around 150,000 clones; its ten largest clones have 2% to 2.5%. The sample originates from a study of T cell responses to AZD1222 COVID-19 vaccine. Germline loops: CDR1 SGHTA, CDR2 FQGNSA. Unmatched junction bases numbered 3, after V lost 3 bases and J lost 4 bases. The CDR3 extends over 14 amino acids. Notes on the study in general: Most donors were white British, females outnumbered males, and clonal diversity was possibly underestimated.

The chain links TRBV7-2 to TRBJ1-5, with TRBD1 matching over 7 bases. Sample: peripheral blood. The sequence was collected from an adult in good health. The CDR3 DNA reads as TGTGCCAGCAGCTTCGACAGGGTAAATCAGCCCCAGCATTTT. This gives the protein CASSFDRVNQPQHF.